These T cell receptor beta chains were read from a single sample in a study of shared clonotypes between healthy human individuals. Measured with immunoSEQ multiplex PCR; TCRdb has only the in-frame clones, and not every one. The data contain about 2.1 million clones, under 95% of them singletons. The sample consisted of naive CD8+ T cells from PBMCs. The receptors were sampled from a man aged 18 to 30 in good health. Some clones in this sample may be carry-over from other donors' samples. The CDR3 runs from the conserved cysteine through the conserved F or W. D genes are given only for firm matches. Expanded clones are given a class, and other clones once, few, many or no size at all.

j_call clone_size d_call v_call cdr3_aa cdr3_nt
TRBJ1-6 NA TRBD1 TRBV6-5 CASSPMTGDNSPLHF TGTGCCAGCAGTCCAATGACAGGGGATAATTCACCCCTCCACTTT
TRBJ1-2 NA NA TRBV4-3 CASSQGWEGYGYTF TGCGCCAGCAGCCAAGGCTGGGAGGGGTATGGCTACACCTTC
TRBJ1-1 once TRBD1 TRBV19 CASSSPGGRDTEAFF TGTGCCAGTAGTTCCCCAGGGGGTCGGGACACTGAAGCTTTCTTT
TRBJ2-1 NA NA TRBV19 CASSIGYNEQFF TGTGCCAGTAGTATTGGTTACAATGAGCAGTTCTTC
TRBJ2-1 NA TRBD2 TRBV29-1 CSVGGLAGGPNEQFF TGCAGCGTTGGGGGACTAGCGGGAGGGCCCAATGAGCAGTTCTTC
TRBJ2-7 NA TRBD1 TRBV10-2 CASSPGQTYEQYF TGCGCCAGCTCTCCGGGACAGACCTACGAGCAGTACTTC
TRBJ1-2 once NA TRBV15 CATSIDSLSVSNYGYTF TGTGCCACCAGCATCGACAGCCTGTCCGTTTCTAACTATGGCTACACCTTC
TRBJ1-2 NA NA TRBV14 CASSIQSDYGYTF TGTGCCAGCAGCATACAGAGTGACTATGGCTACACCTTC
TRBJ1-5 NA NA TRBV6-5 CARIEPQHF TGTGCCAGAATTGAGCCCCAGCATTTT
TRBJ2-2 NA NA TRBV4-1 CASSQVSDTGELFF TGCGCCAGCAGCCAAGTGTCTGACACCGGGGAGCTGTTTTTT
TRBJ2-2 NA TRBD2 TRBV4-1 CASSLGSGRSTGELFF TGCGCCAGCAGCTTGGGTAGCGGGAGAAGCACCGGGGAGCTGTTTTTT
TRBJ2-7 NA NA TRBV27 CASSYSGGAYEQYF TGTGCCAGCAGTTATTCAGGCGGAGCCTACGAGCAGTACTTC
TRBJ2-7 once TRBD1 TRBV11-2 CASSLYRGPYEQYF TGTGCCAGCAGCTTATACAGGGGACCCTACGAGCAGTACTTC
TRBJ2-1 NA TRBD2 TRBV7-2 CASSFEPGLVGGNEQFF TGTGCCAGCAGCTTTGAGCCGGGACTAGTAGGAGGCAATGAGCAGTTCTTC
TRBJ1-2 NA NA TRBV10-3 CAISESAGSPYGYTF TGTGCCATCAGTGAGTCAGCGGGCAGCCCCTATGGCTACACCTTC
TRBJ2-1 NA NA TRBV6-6 CASSWDQRDEQFF TGTGCCAGCAGCTGGGACCAGAGGGATGAGCAGTTCTTC
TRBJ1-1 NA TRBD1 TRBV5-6 CASSSTGTGRPEAFF TGTGCCAGCAGCTCCACCGGGACAGGGAGGCCTGAAGCTTTCTTT
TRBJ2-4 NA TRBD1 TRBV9 CASSPQGAAKNIQYF TGTGCCAGCAGCCCCCAGGGGGCGGCCAAAAACATTCAGTACTTC
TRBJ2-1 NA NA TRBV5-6 CASSLEMSSYNEQFF TGTGCCAGCAGCTTGGAAATGTCCTCCTACAATGAGCAGTTCTTC
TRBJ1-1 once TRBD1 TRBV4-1 CASRAPGQGEAFF TGCGCCAGCAGAGCACCGGGACAGGGGGAAGCTTTCTTT
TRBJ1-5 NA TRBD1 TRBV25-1 CASSSTGGRGPQHF TGTGCCAGCAGCTCCACAGGGGGGAGAGGCCCCCAGCATTTT
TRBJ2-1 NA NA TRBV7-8 CASSFPWSSYNEQFF TGTGCCAGCAGCTTCCCCTGGAGCTCCTACAATGAGCAGTTCTTC
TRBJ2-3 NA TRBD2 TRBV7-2 CASSRTGTSGTVGYTQYF TGTGCCAGCAGCCGAACCGGGACTAGCGGGACTGTGGGTTATACGCAGTATTTT
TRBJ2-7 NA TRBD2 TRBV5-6 CASSLVPSGNYEQYF TGTGCCAGCAGCTTGGTCCCTAGCGGGAACTACGAGCAGTACTTC
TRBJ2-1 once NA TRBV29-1 CSSQQGEQFF TGCAGCTCCCAGCAGGGTGAGCAGTTCTTC
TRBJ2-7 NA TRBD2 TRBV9 CASSHSSGWGHFNSVSGQYF TGTGCCAGCAGTCACAGTAGCGGGTGGGGTCATTTCAATTCAGTTTCTGGGCAGTACTTC
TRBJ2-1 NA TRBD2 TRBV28 CASIKAGAPYNEQFF TGTGCCAGCATTAAAGCGGGAGCTCCCTACAATGAGCAGTTCTTC
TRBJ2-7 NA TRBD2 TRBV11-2 CASRRAAGGSYEQYF TGTGCCAGCAGACGGGCAGCGGGAGGAAGCTACGAGCAGTACTTC
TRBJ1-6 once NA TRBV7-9 CASSAALLVGSPLHF TGTGCCAGCAGCGCAGCCCTTCTGGTTGGTTCACCCCTCCACTTT
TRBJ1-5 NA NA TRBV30 CAWSPRPGQGDQPQHF TGTGCCTGGAGTCCCAGACCGGGGCAGGGCGATCAGCCCCAGCATTTT
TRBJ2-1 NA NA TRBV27 CASSLGGPHNEQFF TGTGCCAGCAGTTTAGGCGGACCCCACAATGAGCAGTTCTTC
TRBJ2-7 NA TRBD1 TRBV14 CASSPYRGLEQYF TGTGCCAGCAGCCCCTACAGGGGTCTCGAGCAGTACTTC
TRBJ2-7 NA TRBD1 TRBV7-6 CASSSVSRGQGAAEQYF TGTGCCAGCAGCTCCGTCTCCAGGGGACAGGGGGCGGCCGAGCAGTACTTC
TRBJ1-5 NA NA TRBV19 CASSQNWGSNQPQHF TGTGCCAGTAGCCAAAACTGGGGTAGCAATCAGCCCCAGCATTTT
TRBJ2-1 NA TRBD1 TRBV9 CASSGYLQGADYNEQFF TGTGCCAGCAGCGGATACTTACAGGGGGCGGATTACAATGAGCAGTTCTTC
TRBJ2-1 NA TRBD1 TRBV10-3 CAIRPGTGWHEQFF TGTGCCATCCGACCCGGGACAGGGTGGCATGAGCAGTTCTTC
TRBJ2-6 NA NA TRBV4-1 CASSQAGSGANVLTF TGCGCCAGCAGCCAAGCGGGGTCTGGGGCCAACGTCCTGACTTTC
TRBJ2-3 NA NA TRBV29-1 CSVEDVTTYRGTQYF TGCAGCGTTGAAGATGTCACCACCTATAGGGGTACGCAGTATTTT
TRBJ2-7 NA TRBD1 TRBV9 CASSGTPGTGSYEQYF TGTGCCAGCAGCGGAACCCCCGGGACAGGGAGCTACGAGCAGTACTTC
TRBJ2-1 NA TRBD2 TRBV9 CASSVHTGTSDYNEQFF TGTGCCAGCAGCGTTCATACCGGGACTAGCGACTACAATGAGCAGTTCTTC
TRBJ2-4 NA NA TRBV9 CASSVGLAQNIQYF TGTGCCAGCAGCGTAGGGCTAGCGCAAAACATTCAGTACTTC
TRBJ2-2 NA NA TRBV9 CASSAYRNTGELFF TGTGCCAGCAGCGCGTACAGGAACACCGGGGAGCTGTTTTTT
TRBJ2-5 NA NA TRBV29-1 CSVEGGGVGETQYF TGCAGCGTTGAGGGAGGTGGGGTCGGAGAGACCCAGTACTTC
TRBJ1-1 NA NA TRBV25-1 CASGLNTEAFF TGTGCCTCGGGGCTTAACACTGAAGCTTTCTTT
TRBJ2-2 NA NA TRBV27 CASSLVRGRAGELFF TGTGCCAGCAGTTTAGTCCGGGGGCGGGCCGGGGAGCTGTTTTTT
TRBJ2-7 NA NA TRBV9 CASSVEGLSSYEQYF TGTGCCAGCAGCGTAGAGGGACTCTCCTCCTACGAGCAGTACTTC
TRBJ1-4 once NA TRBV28 CASSVLVNEKLFF TGTGCCAGCAGTGTTTTAGTTAATGAAAAACTGTTTTTT
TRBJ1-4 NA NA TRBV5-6 CASSFVGSNEKLFF TGTGCCAGCAGCTTTGTGGGGAGCAATGAAAAACTGTTTTTT
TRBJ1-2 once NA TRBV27 CASSPGPSYRANYGYTF TGTGCCAGCAGTCCCGGCCCTTCGTACAGGGCTAACTATGGCTACACCTTC
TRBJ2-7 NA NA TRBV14 CASSPGLGNEQYF TGTGCCAGCAGCCCCGGTTTGGGGAACGAGCAGTACTTC
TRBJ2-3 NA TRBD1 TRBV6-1 CASTLYRGSTDTQYF TGTGCCAGCACTTTGTACAGGGGGAGCACAGATACGCAGTATTTT
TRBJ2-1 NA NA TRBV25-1 CASSESRELDNEQFF TGTGCCAGCAGTGAATCGCGCGAACTGGACAATGAGCAGTTCTTC
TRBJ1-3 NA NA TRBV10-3 CATKDGGNTIYF TGTGCCACCAAGGACGGTGGAAACACCATATATTTT
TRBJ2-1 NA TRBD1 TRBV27 CASRDRGFDEQFF TGTGCCAGCCGGGACAGGGGTTTCGACGAGCAGTTCTTC
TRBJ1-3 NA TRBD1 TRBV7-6 CASSTLDRGEGNTIYF TGTGCCAGCAGCACACTCGACAGGGGGGAAGGAAACACCATATATTTT